This T cell receptor beta chain was recorded in a study of T cells in Graves' hyperthyroidism and ophthalmopathy. Authors of the study amplified TCR beta CDR3 regions from RNA transcripts. The TCR CDR3 first-round RT-PCR relied on the HTBI primer set. TCRdb re-called the multiplex PCR reads through MiXCR, storing one row per CDR3 protein. The profile shows 550,000 to 600,000 distinct CDR3 sequences, roughly a sixth of them singletons. This CDR3 comprises 16 residues. The trim removed 2 bases at V and 4 bases at J, leaving 6 bases unmatched. CDR1 and CDR2 (germline): SQVTM, ANQGSEA. Material: blood. The rearrangement joins TRBV29-1 to TRBJ2-3, with 13 bases aligning to TRBD2. The receptor comes from a woman aged 18-29 years with Graves' hyperthyroidism. The CDR3 coding sequence is TGCAGCGTTGAAAGACTAGCGGGAGGACCGCCAGATACGCAGTATTTT. As protein: CSVERLAGGPPDTQYF.